The clone carrying this T cell receptor beta chain appeared a single time. The data derive from a study of blood T cell repertoires in COVID-19. Using immunoSEQ multiplex PCR, the repertoire was profiled, and TCRdb retains in-frame clones only, with some absent. Among 120,000 or so clones, around nine tenths were seen once, and the ten largest hold about 8%. The CDR3 is made up of 17 amino acids. V lost 11 bases and J lost 2; bases outside the gene matches: 13. The germline V gene encodes CDR1 KGHDR and CDR2 SFDVKD. This sequence originates from a man over 45 with acute or convalescent COVID-19. The rearrangement uses TRBV24-1 and TRBJ1-5; 11 nucleotides align to TRBD1. The sequencing input was peripheral blood. The DNA of the CDR3 is TGTGCCAGGATTACCGGGACAGGGGGTTGTGGCAATCAGCCCCAGCATTTT. Translation gives CARITGTGGCGNQPQHF.